The T cell receptor beta chain described here comes from a study of T cells expressing NK-cell markers. TCRdb reprocessed the 5' RACE reads and reports one entry per CDR3 protein, with no DNA. In total, the table holds 550,000 to 600,000 distinct CDR3 sequences. CDR1 and CDR2 (germline): SEHNR, FQNEAQ (reference sequence). The CDR3 is 16 amino acids. This clonotype was obtained from a man younger than 35 in good health. The V and J genes are TRBV7-9 and TRBJ2-6; TCRdb's assignment of TRBD1 cannot be checked, as there is no DNA. Sequenced: blood T cells: a sorted CD56 or NKG2C T cell subset, CD4+ or CD8+ T cells, or bulk PBMC T cells (not recorded which). The CDR3 protein is CASRHDRAPGANVLTF.